This T cell receptor beta chain was identified in a study of CXCR3-negative and CXCR3-positive naive CD8 T cells. Libraries of TRB cDNA were made by 5' RACE and carried UMIs. TCRdb reworked the 5' RACE reads into one entry per CDR3 protein, no DNA. This sample's table has thousands of distinct CDR3 sequences. The clonotype originates from a human donor in good health. Some clones in this sample may be carry-over from other donors' samples. The sequencing input was naive CXCR3- CD8+ T cells from blood. Subset defined: CD45RO-CCR7+CD27+CD95- naive CD8+ T cells lacking CXCR3 (TNR3-).

CDR3: CASSLELAFSYEQYF. The chain has TRBV7-8 and TRBJ2-7; as DNA is missing, the TRBD2 call by TCRdb cannot be tested. The CDR3 runs to 15 residues. Germline V gives CDR1 SGHVS, CDR2 FQNEAQ.